The next 22 T cell receptor beta chains were all read from a single sample in a study of blood T cell repertoires in COVID-19. The repertoire was sequenced with immunoSEQ multiplex PCR; TCRdb's copy has only in-frame clones and lacks some. The table lists over 85,000 clones, 85% of them singletons. The sequenced sample consisted of peripheral blood. These receptor sequences come from a man in his sixties with acute or convalescent COVID-19.

This chain connects TRBV10-3 to TRBJ2-7, with a possible D match to TRBD2 (6 bases). CDR3 length: 13 amino acids. CDR1 and CDR2 from the germline V gene are ENHRY and SYGVKD. V was shortened by 6 bases and J by 0 bases, with 9 bases between the two germline ends. DNA for the CDR3: TGTGCCATCAGGTCCGGGAGCTCCTACGAGCAGTACTTC. Translation: CAIRSGSSYEQYF.

A few counts support this clone. This chain joins TRBV18 and TRBJ1-6; the match to TRBD1 covers 10 bases. J lost 10 bases, V lost 3 bases, and 9 bases had no gene match. The CDR3 sequence is 16 residues long. Germline V gene sequence: CDR1 KGHSH, CDR2 LQKENI. The CDR3 protein is CASSPGDRGRGSPLHF. The CDR3 nucleotides are TGTGCCAGCTCACCCGGGGACAGGGGACGAGGGTCACCCCTCCACTTT.

The V gene is TRBV30, the J gene TRBJ2-7, with D possibly TRBD1 on 6 matching bases. Trimming cost V 0 bases and J 6 bases, with 18 bases left between them. The CDR3 sequence is 15 residues long. The germline CDR1 and CDR2 sequences are GTSNPN and SVGIG (reference sequence). DNA for the CDR3: TGTGCCTGGAGTGTACTACCAGGGGAATGGGGCGAGCAGTACTTC. It is translated as CAWSVLPGEWGEQYF.

This clone has just a few counts. The chain has TRBV7-2 and TRBJ2-7; 13 positions match TRBD2. CDR3 length: 14 residues. After removal of 5 bases from V and 6 bases from J, the junction contained 4 bases not matched to a gene. The V gene's germline CDR1 is SGHTA and CDR2 FQGNSA. CDR3 region: CASSTLAGGLEQYF. In DNA, the CDR3 is TGTGCCAGCAGCACACTAGCGGGGGGGCTCGAGCAGTACTTC.

J is TRBJ1-2 and V is TRBV14, with D maybe TRBD1 (6 bases). CDR1 and CDR2 (germline): SGHDN, FVKESK. The V gene lost 1 base and the J gene lost 4 bases, with 13 bases spanning the gap. This CDR3 has 15 amino acids. CDR3 region: CASSQAETGIYGYTF. For the CDR3, the DNA is TGTGCCAGCAGCCAAGCAGAAACAGGGATCTATGGCTACACCTTC.

V usage is TRBV18 and J usage is TRBJ2-5, with D possibly TRBD2 on 6 matching bases. V lost 1 base and J 5 bases, leaving 8 bases between the germline ends. In germline, CDR1 is KGHSH, CDR2 LQKENI. The CDR3 is 13 amino acids. The CDR3: CASSPQRAETQYF. The CDR3 nucleotides are TGTGCCAGCTCACCACAGCGGGCCGAGACCCAGTACTTC.

The V call is TRBV5-6, the J call TRBJ2-1; tentatively, D is TRBD1 (5 bases). This CDR3 is 18 amino acids long. The ends were cut back, 0 bases at V and 4 bases at J, with 20 bases in the middle. Germline V lookup: CDR1 SGHDT, CDR2 YYEEEE. The CDR3 loop reads CASSLEGKGWKRYNEQFF. The CDR3 nucleotides are TGTGCCAGCAGCTTGGAGGGGAAAGGATGGAAGCGATACAATGAGCAGTTCTTC. The whole variable domain, remainder taken from reference TRBV5-6 and TRBJ2-1, is DAGVTQSPTHLIKTRGQQVTLRCSPKSGHDTVSWYQQALGQGPQFIFQYYEEEERQRGNFPDRFSGHQFPNYSSELNVNALLLGDSALYLCASSLEGKGWKRYNEQFFGPGTRLTVL.

The chain joins TRBV7-8 to TRBJ1-3; D unclear. Deletions cut 5 bases from V and 0 bases from J, with 8 bases between. Germline V CDR1 and CDR2: SGHVS, FQNEAQ. The CDR3 contains 14 residues. This chain's CDR3 is CASSRRGSGNTIYF. CDR3 nucleotide sequence: TGTGCCAGCAGCCGCCGGGGCTCTGGAAACACCATATATTTT.

The V call is TRBV7-8, the J call TRBJ2-2, with TRBD2 matching 7 bases. Germline V CDR1 and CDR2: SGHVS, FQNEAQ. Trimming took 1 base from V and 4 from J; bases not matched to a gene: 0. This CDR3 is 14 amino acids long. The CDR3 region has the DNA TGTGCCAGCAGCTTAGGGACTAGCACCGGGGAGCTGTTTTTT. This gives the protein CASSLGTSTGELFF.

V and J are TRBV3-1 (or the pseudogene TRBV3-2) and TRBJ2-3; D possibly corresponds to TRBD2 (5 bases). Germline V CDR1 and CDR2: LGHDT, YNNKEL (reference sequence). V lost 0 bases to trimming and J lost 0 bases, with 10 bases between them. The CDR3 spans 16 residues. This CDR3 reads CASSQDPAASTDTQYF. DNA of the CDR3: TGTGCCAGCAGCCAAGATCCAGCGGCCAGCACAGATACGCAGTATTTT.

The V and J genes are TRBV5-6 and TRBJ2-1; tentative D call: TRBD2 (6 bases). Germline V gives CDR1 SGHDT, CDR2 YYEEEE. V lost 1 base and J 4 bases, leaving 9 bases between the germline ends. This CDR3 contains 14 residues. CDR3 in DNA: TGTGCCAGCAGCTTGACTAGCCTATACAATGAGCAGTTCTTC. It codes for CASSLTSLYNEQFF. The full variable domain, rest sourced from reference TRBV5-6 and TRBJ2-1, is DAGVTQSPTHLIKTRGQQVTLRCSPKSGHDTVSWYQQALGQGPQFIFQYYEEEERQRGNFPDRFSGHQFPNYSSELNVNALLLGDSALYLCASSLTSLYNEQFFGPGTRLTVL.

The chain has TRBV6-5 and TRBJ1-1, with a tentative D call TRBD1 (6 bases). Per the germline V gene, CDR1 is MNHEY and CDR2 is SVGAGI. Trimming shortened V by 2 bases and J by 3 bases, and 16 bases separated the two germline ends. The CDR3 has 16 amino acids. DNA of the CDR3: TGTGCCAGCAGTTACGGACAGCCGGGGATGGACACTGAAGCTTTCTTT. Translation gives CASSYGQPGMDTEAFF.

The rearrangement uses TRBV5-1 and TRBJ2-3; 11 bases are a match to TRBD2. The CDR3 loop spans 17 amino acids. Germline-derived CDR1 and CDR2 are SGHRS and YFSETQ. Trimming removed 0 bases from V and 6 bases from J; junction bases left unmatched: 9. The CDR3 spells CASSLAALAGAGDTQYF. DNA for the CDR3: TGCGCCAGCAGCTTGGCGGCACTAGCGGGGGCAGGGGATACGCAGTATTTT.

V and J are TRBV5-6 and TRBJ2-1; 12 bases are shared with TRBD2. The V segment lost 6 bases and the J segment 6 bases; nucleotides outside the gene matches: 4. CDR3 length equals 14 residues. Germline V gene sequence: CDR1 SGHDT, CDR2 YYEEEE. This CDR3 is CASTGLAGTNEQFF. In DNA, the CDR3 is TGTGCCAGCACAGGACTAGCGGGAACCAATGAGCAGTTCTTC.

The rearrangement links TRBV6-1 to TRBJ2-1; possibly TRBD1 for D (5 bases). The germline gives CDR1 MNHNS, CDR2 SASEGT. The V end lost 3 bases, the J end lost 0 bases, and 9 bases lay between the germline ends. The CDR3 totals 15 residues. CDR3 sequence reads: CASSDRANSYNEQFF. The DNA of the CDR3 is TGTGCCAGCAGTGACAGGGCCAACTCCTACAATGAGCAGTTCTTC.

The chain combines TRBV5-1 with TRBJ2-3, with D maybe TRBD1 (5 bases). This CDR3 spans 18 amino acids. Germline V gives CDR1 SGHRS, CDR2 YFSETQ. The V end lost 0 bases, the J end lost 0 bases, and 17 bases lay between the germline ends. The CDR3 sequence: CASSLGSWGQSSTDTQYF. In DNA form, the CDR3 reads TGCGCCAGCAGCTTGGGTAGCTGGGGCCAGTCTAGCACAGATACGCAGTATTTT.

The chain carries TRBV19 and TRBJ2-6; no clear D gene. V shed 3 bases and J shed 0 bases, with 6 bases lying between them. Germline V gives CDR1 LNHDA, CDR2 SQIVND (reference sequence). CDR3 length: 15 amino acids. The CDR3 region is CASSIWASGANVLTF. The DNA for the CDR3 is TGTGCCAGTAGTATCTGGGCCTCTGGGGCCAACGTCCTGACTTTC. Looking up the rest from reference TRBV19 and TRBJ2-6 gives the full variable domain: DGGITQSPKYLFRKEGQNVTLSCEQNLNHDAMYWYRQDPGQGLRLIYYSQIVNDFQKGDIAEGYSVSREKKESFPLTVTSAQKNPTAFYLCASSIWASGANVLTFGAGSRLTVL.

The V and J genes are TRBV7-3 and TRBJ2-1, with 7 positions matching TRBD2. Germline assignment: CDR1 SGHTA and CDR2 FQGTGA. CDR3 length: 14 amino acids. V lost 0 bases to trimming and J lost 9 bases; unmatched junction nucleotides: 5. CDR3 sequence (DNA): TGTGCCAGCAGCTTAACTTGGACTAGAAGTGAGCAGTTCTTC. Amino acids: CASSLTWTRSEQFF.

The DNA for the CDR3 is TGTGCCAGCAGCGTAGACGTATACCGGAGCTATGGCTACACCTTC. Its protein is CASSVDVYRSYGYTF. The chain links TRBV9 to TRBJ1-2; D remains unclear. Germline CDR1 is SGDLS and CDR2 is YYNGEE. Trimming pared 0 bases from V and 4 bases from J, leaving 13 bases between. CDR3 length equals 15 residues.

DNA of the CDR3: TGTGCCAGCAGCCTTGGGCCAACCGCCTACGAGCAGTACTTC. Translated: CASSLGPTAYEQYF. This chain joins TRBV7-3 and TRBJ2-7; D gene ambiguous. Germline loops: CDR1 SGHTA, CDR2 FQGTGA. V was trimmed by 5 bases and J by 2 bases, leaving 13 bases between them. This CDR3 is 14 amino acids long.

The chain employs TRBV25-1 and TRBJ2-7; 9 bases align to TRBD1. The CDR3 is 17 amino acids. Germline CDR1 reads MGHDK; CDR2 reads SYGVNS. Trimming removed 1 base from V and 4 bases from J; junction bases left unmatched: 11. The CDR3 DNA sequence: TGTGCCAGCAGTGAATGGGGACAGGGCCCGATTCGGTACGAGCAGTACTTC. This translates into CASSEWGQGPIRYEQYF.

This rearrangement joins TRBV5-1 to TRBJ2-7, with 13 positions matching TRBD2. This CDR3 spans 15 amino acids. The J segment lost 4 bases and the V segment lost 4 bases, leaving 5 bases of the junction unmatched. Germline CDR1 SGHRS, CDR2 YFSETQ. The CDR3 region is CASSDGLAGVYEQYF. The CDR3 DNA follows: TGCGCCAGCAGCGACGGACTAGCGGGAGTTTACGAGCAGTACTTC.